The TCR beta chain described here comes from a study of Ad26.COV2.S vaccination and SARS-CoV-2 variants. In the study overall: Vaccine-arm donor from the placebo-controlled COV1001 Ad26.COV2.S trial.

The treatment: around 19 received Ad26.COV2.S at low or high dose, single or two shots; 5 received placebo; per-sample allocation not given. On day 63 after the first injection, vaccine and placebo recipients gave samples. A note on this clone: The junction differs from germline at one of its ends, possibly a read error.

Assay: immunoSEQ multiplex PCR; the TCRdb copy retains only in-frame clones and omits some. Among a few hundred thousand clones listed, approximately 92% were seen once. The CDR3 contains 14 residues. Germline-derived CDR1 and CDR2 are SNHLY and FYNNEI. This sequence was found in a person between 18 and 65 years old who received the Ad26.COV2.S COVID-19 vaccine or a placebo. This specimen consisted of peripheral blood, obtained in a trial of Ad26.COV2.S vaccine versus placebo. The rearrangement uses TRBV2 and TRBJ1-3; D is possibly TRBD1 (6 bases). CDR3 DNA: TGTGCCAGCACTGAACAGGGCGCTGGAAACACCATATATTTT. It encodes CASTEQGAGNTIYF.